Included here is one T cell receptor beta chain sequence, with context. Its antigen is as yet unknown. PCR employed 60 Vbeta and 13 Jbeta primers. Using immunoSEQ multiplex PCR, the repertoire was profiled, and TCRdb retains in-frame clones only, with some absent. The sample records around 190,000 clones, under 80% being singletons. This sample stems from a study of cytomegalovirus exposure and HLA in healthy donors. The V end was cut by 1 base, the J end by 2 bases, with 5 bases between. The germline CDR1 and CDR2 sequences are LGHNA and YSLEER. The CDR3 is 13 amino acids. Regarding the study as a whole: It was taken for granted in presence/absence analyses that sequencing depth across donors was roughly uniform. In a later analysis, CMV-associated beta chains were mostly HLA-associated, it appeared.

J is TRBJ2-5 and V is TRBV4-3; D is unresolved. The sample taken for sequencing was PBMCs. This receptor was identified in a man aged 25-40 years in good health and CMV-seropositive. The CDR3 DNA reads TGCGCCAGCAGCCAAGGACTGCAAGAGACCCAGTACTTC. Protein: CASSQGLQETQYF.